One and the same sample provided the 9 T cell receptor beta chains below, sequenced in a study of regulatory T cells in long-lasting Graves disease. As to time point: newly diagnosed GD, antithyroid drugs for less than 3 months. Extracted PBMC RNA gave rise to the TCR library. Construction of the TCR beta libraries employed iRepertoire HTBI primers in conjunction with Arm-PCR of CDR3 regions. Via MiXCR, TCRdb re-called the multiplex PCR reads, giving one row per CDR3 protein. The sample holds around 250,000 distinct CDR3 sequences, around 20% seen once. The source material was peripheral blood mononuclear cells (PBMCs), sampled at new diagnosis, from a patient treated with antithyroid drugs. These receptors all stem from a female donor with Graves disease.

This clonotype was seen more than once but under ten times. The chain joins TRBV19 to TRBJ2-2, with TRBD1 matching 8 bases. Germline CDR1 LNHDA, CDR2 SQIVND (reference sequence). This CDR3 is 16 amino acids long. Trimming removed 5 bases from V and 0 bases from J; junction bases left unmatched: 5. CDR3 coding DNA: TGTGCCAGTAGTGTGACGGGACAGGCGAACACCGGGGAGCTGTTTTTT. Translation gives CASSVTGQANTGELFF. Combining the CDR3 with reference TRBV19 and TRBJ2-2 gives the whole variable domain DGGITQSPKYLFRKEGQNVTLSCEQNLNHDAMYWYRQDPGQGLRLIYYSQIVNDFQKGDIAEGYSVSREKKESFPLTVTSAQKNPTAFYLCASSVTGQANTGELFFGEGSRLTVL.

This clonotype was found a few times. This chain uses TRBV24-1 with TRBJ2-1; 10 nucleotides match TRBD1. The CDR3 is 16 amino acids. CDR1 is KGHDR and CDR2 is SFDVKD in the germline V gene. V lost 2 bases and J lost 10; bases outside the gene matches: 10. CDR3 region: CATSDSAGTGALEQFF. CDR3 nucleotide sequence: TGTGCCACCAGTGATTCCGCCGGGACAGGGGCGTTAGAGCAGTTCTTC.

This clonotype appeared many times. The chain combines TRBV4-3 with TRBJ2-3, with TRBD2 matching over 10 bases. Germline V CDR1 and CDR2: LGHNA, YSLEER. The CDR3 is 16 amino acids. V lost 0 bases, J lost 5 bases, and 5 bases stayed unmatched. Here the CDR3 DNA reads TGCGCCAGCAGCCAAGATTCGAGCGGGAGGGTAGATACGCAGTATTTT. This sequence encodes CASSQDSSGRVDTQYF.

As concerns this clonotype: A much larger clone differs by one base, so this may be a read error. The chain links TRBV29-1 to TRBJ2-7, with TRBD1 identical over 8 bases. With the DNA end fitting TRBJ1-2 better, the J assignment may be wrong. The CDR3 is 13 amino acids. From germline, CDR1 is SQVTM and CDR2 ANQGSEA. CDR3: CSVPGQGENGYTF. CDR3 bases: TGCAGCGTTCCTGGACAGGGTGAGAATGGCTACACCTTC.

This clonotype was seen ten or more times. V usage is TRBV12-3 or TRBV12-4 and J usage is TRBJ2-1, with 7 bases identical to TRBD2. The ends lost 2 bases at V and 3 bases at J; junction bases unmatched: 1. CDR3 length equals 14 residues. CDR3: CASSLLADYNEQFF. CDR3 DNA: TGTGCCAGCAGTTTACTAGCGGACTACAATGAGCAGTTCTTC.

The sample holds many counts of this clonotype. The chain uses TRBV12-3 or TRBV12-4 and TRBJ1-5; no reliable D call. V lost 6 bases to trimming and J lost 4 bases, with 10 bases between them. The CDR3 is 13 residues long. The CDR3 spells CASSPFSNQPQHF. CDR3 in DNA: TGTGCCAGCAGCCCCTTTTCTAATCAGCCCCAGCATTTT.

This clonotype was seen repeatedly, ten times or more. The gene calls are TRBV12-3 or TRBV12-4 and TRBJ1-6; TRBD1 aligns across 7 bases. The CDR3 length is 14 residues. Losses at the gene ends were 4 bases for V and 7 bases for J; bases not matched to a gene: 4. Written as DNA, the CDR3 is TGTGCCAGCAGTTGGGGACAGATGAATTCACCCCTCCACTTT. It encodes CASSWGQMNSPLHF.

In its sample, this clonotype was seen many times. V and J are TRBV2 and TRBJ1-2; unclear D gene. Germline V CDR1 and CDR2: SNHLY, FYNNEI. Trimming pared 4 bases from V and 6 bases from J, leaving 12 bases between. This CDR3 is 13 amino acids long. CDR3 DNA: TGTGCCAGCAGTGCAATCCCCGGAAATGGCTACACCTTC. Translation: CASSAIPGNGYTF.

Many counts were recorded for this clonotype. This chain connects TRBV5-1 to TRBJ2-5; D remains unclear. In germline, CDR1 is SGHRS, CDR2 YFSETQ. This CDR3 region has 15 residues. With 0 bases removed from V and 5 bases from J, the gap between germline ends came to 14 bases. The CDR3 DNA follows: TGCGCCAGCAGCTTGGAGGGCACACAAGGGGAGACCCAGTACTTC. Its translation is CASSLEGTQGETQYF.